Sequencing of this TCR beta chain was carried out in a study of T cell responses to AZD1222 COVID-19 vaccine. Overall study: The study pooled second doses at about 4 or about 12 weeks. Study-wide points: At 160-218 and 743-854, vaccine-associated CD4 TCRs were dominant, and they spanned spike. Within unmutated variant regions lay the reported targets of nearly half of spike-specific TCRs.

As concerns this clone: Its target is not known.

Profiled with immunoSEQ multiplex PCR; TCRdb holds only in-frame clones, not every one. The sample yields more than 150,000 clones, 92% seen once. CDR3 length equals 17 residues. Trimming pared 2 bases from V and 0 bases from J, leaving 16 bases between. CDR1 LGHDT and CDR2 YNNKEL come from the germline V gene (reference sequence). This chain links TRBV3-1 (or the pseudogene TRBV3-2) with TRBJ1-1, with D tentatively TRBD1 (5 bases). This sample comprised peripheral blood, obtained on day 0 of AZD1222 vaccination. The receptor's source is an adult in good health. The CDR3 DNA is TGTGCCAGCAGCCAATGGCAGGGTATGAGGCTGAACACTGAAGCTTTCTTT. The encoded protein is CASSQWQGMRLNTEAFF.